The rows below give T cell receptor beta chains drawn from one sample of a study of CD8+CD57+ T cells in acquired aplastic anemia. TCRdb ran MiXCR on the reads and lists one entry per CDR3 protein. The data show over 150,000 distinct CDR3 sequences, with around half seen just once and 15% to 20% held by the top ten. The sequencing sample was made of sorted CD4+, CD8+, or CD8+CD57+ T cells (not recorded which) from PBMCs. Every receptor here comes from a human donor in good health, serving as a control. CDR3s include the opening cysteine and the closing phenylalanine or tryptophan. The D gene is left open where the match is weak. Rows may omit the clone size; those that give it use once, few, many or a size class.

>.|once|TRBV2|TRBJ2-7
TGTGCCAGCAGTGATTACGGAATGAAGTCCTACGAGCAGTACTTC
CASSDYGMKSYEQYF
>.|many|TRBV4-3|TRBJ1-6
TGCGCCAGCAGCCAGGAAGGGAATTCACCCCTCCACTTT
CASSQEGNSPLHF
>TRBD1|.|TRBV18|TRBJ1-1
TGTGCCAGCTCAGTACAGCGACAGGGTATGAGCACTGAAGCTTTCTTT
CASSVQRQGMSTEAFF
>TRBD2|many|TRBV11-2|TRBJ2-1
TGTGCCAGCAGCTTAGGGATTAGCGGGGGCGCCTACAATGAGCAGTTCTTC
CASSLGISGGAYNEQFF
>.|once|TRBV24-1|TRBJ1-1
TGTGCCACCAGTGATGGGGGGTCAGGGAGCACTGAAGCTTTCTTT
CATSDGGSGSTEAFF
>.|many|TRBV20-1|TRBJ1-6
TGCAGTGCTAGTAGTCCGAGCAGGGGAGGTGGAAATTCACCCCTCCACTTT
CSASSPSRGGGNSPLHF
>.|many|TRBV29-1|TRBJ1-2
TGCAGCGTTGACTACTATGGCTACACCTTC
CSVDYYGYTF
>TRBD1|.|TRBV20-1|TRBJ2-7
TGCAGTGCCGGGGGACAGGGGGTCTACGAGCAGTACTTC
CSAGGQGVYEQYF
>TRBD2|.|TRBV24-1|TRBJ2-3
TGTGCCACCAGAAGCGCGGGGGGTGTGGATACGCAGTATTTT
CATRSAGGVDTQYF
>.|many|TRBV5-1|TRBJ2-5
TGCGCCAGCAGCCCGGGGACTCAGTCAAGCGAGACCCAGTACTTC
CASSPGTQSSETQYF
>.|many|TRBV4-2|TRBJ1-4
TGTGCCAGCAGCCTAAATGCTCAGGGGACACCTAATGAAAAACTGTTTTTT
CASSLNAQGTPNEKLFF
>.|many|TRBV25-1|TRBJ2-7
TGTGCCAGCAGTGGAGGGCAGACCTATTCCTACGAGCAGTACTTC
CASSGGQTYSYEQYF
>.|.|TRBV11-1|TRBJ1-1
TGTGCCAGCAGCTTAAGGCAGGGCCGCGCCACTGAAGCTTTCTTT
CASSLRQGRATEAFF
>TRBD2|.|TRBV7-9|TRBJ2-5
TGTGCCAGCAGCGGGACTAGCGGGGGGGGGGAGACCCAGTACTTC
CASSGTSGGGETQYF
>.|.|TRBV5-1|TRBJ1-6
TGCGCCAGCAGCCTAAGGACGGACGATTCACCCCTCCACTTT
CASSLRTDDSPLHF
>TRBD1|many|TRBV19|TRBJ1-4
TGTGCCAGTAGTATCTCTGTGGTGGGACAGGGGAATGAAAAACTGTTTTTT
CASSISVVGQGNEKLFF
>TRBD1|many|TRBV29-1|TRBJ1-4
TGCAGCGCTAGGACAGGGATTAATGAAAAACTGTTTTTT
CSARTGINEKLFF
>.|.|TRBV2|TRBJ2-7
TGTGCCAGCAGGGCTTTCGAGCAGTACTTC
CASRAFEQYF
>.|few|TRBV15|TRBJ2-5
TGTGCCACCAGCAGAGGACAGGGAGGGGAGACCCAGTACTTC
CATSRGQGGETQYF
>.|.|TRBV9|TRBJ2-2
TGTGCCAGCAGCCCGGGACTTCCGGGCACCGGGGAGCTGTTTTTT
CASSPGLPGTGELFF